The present TCR beta chain was sequenced within a study of blood T cell repertoires in COVID-19. Study-level information: The United States, Italy and Spain provided the acute and convalescent COVID-19 samples.

Clones were read by immunoSEQ multiplex PCR, and TCRdb kept only the in-frame ones, dropping some. The sample has approximately 250,000 clones; roughly 86% are singletons. In germline, CDR1 is MNHEY, CDR2 SMNVEV (reference sequence). Germline trimming cut 2 bases from V and 7 bases from J; bases unmatched to any gene: 6. This CDR3 has 16 amino acids. The V call is TRBV27, the J call TRBJ2-2, with TRBD2 identical over 11 bases. This TCR came from a woman aged 55-70 years who had recovered from COVID-19. Specimen: peripheral blood. CDR3 nucleotide sequence: TGTGCCAGCAGTTTAACCCTAGCGGGGGGTTACGGGGAGCTGTTTTTT. Amino acid sequence: CASSLTLAGGYGELFF.